Described below is a single T cell receptor beta chain sequence and its context. Its antigen is currently not known. The junction shows a germline mismatch at one end, possibly a read error. The immunoSEQ Assay, a bias-controlled multiplex PCR, was used to amplify TCRbeta CDR3 regions from genomic DNA. On the study's bioinformatics: The number of nucleated cells in each sample was estimated from the amplification of reference gene primers within the assay. Sequence reads were collapsed and filtered to measure the absolute abundance of every unique TCRbeta CDR3 rearrangement. For each sample, productive Simpson clonality was calculated by taking the square root of Simpson's diversity index across productive rearrangements. Held by TCRdb, this immuneACCESS table contains in-frame sequences only and omits some clones. Under half of the omission traces to an unresolved V gene where checked; the cause of the rest is unknown. Clone size and V and J calls were adopted from that table, with D and trimming inferred from the DNA. Across this sample there are 150,000 to 200,000 clones, with approximately 86% seen only once. Roughly 9.8% of the sample rests with the top ten.

Whole blood was collected in K2EDTA tubes by collaborating institutions according to the institutions' own protocols. Collaborator samples were shipped for TCRbeta analysis as frozen whole blood, isolated PBMCs, or DNA extracted from either sample type. As encoded in the germline V gene (reference sequence), CDR1 is DFQATT while CDR2 is SNEGSKA. The CDR3 covers 11 residues, taking in both the cysteine and the phenylalanine. Only the CDR3 part of the read is kept: 33 bases, read in frame from the first base. The data stem from a study of blood T cell repertoires in COVID-19 (dated by TCRdb to the early 2020s). For the study in its entirety: Collaborator samples came from the United States, Italy and Spain and covered acute and convalescent phases of COVID-19. The dataset comprised deeply sampled blood TCRbeta repertoires from subjects exposed to, actively infected with, or recovered from COVID-19. The samples were drawn from two sources: the first 160 participants of the ongoing ImmuneRACE study, and 1,000 to 1,500 subjects contributed by 6 global collaborators. Sample metadata almost always included a de-identified subject ID, COVID-19 status, age in years and sex. The repertoires were released in a freely available public database intended as a resource for research on the immune response to SARS-CoV-2. Where HLA class I and class II types were available, the types were taken from metadata supplied by the sample provider, not from assay-based typing. The material from the prospective study consisted of cDNA or gDNA derived from T cells, B-cell-depleted T cells, or PBMCs. The full study reports these points: Clinical and demographic metadata were provided uncurated, with the amount varying by source and participant.

The sequence came from a woman aged 80 or over with acute or convalescent COVID-19. Sequencing was done on a sample of peripheral blood. The chain is made from TRBV20-1 and TRBJ2-7; 9 middle bases align to TRBD2. The CDR3 region has the sequence CSARGTSLQYF. In nucleotides, the sequence is TGCAGTGCAAGAGGGACTAGCCTGCAGTACTTC.